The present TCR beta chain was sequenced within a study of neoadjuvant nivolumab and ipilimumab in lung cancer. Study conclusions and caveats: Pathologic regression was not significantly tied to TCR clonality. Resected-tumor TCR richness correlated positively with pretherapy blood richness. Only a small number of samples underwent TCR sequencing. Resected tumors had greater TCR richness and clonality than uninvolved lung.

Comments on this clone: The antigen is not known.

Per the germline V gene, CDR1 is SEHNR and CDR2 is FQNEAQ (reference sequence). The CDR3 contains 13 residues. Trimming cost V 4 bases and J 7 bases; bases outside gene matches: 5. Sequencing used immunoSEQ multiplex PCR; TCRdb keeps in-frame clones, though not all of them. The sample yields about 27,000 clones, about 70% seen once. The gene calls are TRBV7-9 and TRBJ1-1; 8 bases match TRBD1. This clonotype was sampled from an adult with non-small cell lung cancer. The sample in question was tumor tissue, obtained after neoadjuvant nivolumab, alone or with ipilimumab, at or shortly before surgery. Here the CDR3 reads CASSYGTGGEAFF. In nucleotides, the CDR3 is TGTGCCAGCAGCTATGGGACAGGCGGTGAAGCTTTCTTT.